A selection of T cell receptor beta chains follows, all from one sample in a study of Ad26.COV2.S vaccination and SARS-CoV-2 variants. Assay: immunoSEQ multiplex PCR; the TCRdb copy retains only in-frame clones and omits some. This table holds roughly 330,000 clones, approximately 87% found once. The sequences come from peripheral blood, collected in a trial of Ad26.COV2.S vaccine versus placebo. These TCRs come from a person between 18 and 59 years old who received the Ad26.COV2.S COVID-19 vaccine or a placebo. Both conserved end residues are part of each CDR3. The D gene is left open where the match is weak. Clone size is not always given. Where it is, it says once, few, many or a class for expanded clones.

V gene: TRBV20-1
D gene: NA
CDR3 length: 14
J gene: TRBJ1-2
clone size: NA
CDR3 DNA: TGCAGTGCTAGTCAGAGAGTTCCTAACTATGGCTACACCTTC
CDR3 protein: CSASQRVPNYGYTF

V gene: TRBV10-3
D gene: NA
CDR3 length: 13
J gene: TRBJ1-6
clone size: NA
CDR3 DNA: TGTGCCATCTCTTCTGGGGAGAATTCACCCCTCCACTTT
CDR3 protein: CAISSGENSPLHF

V gene: TRBV28
D gene: TRBD1
CDR3 length: 16
J gene: TRBJ1-5
clone size: NA
CDR3 DNA: TGTGCCAGCCTTGCTAGCTCGGGACAGTTCAATCAGCCCCAGCATTTT
CDR3 protein: CASLASSGQFNQPQHF

V gene: TRBV7-9
D gene: NA
CDR3 length: 14
J gene: TRBJ1-1
clone size: NA
CDR3 DNA: TGTGCCAGCAGCCGCGACACCTTGAACACTGAAGCTTTCTTT
CDR3 protein: CASSRDTLNTEAFF

V gene: TRBV4-3
D gene: TRBD1
CDR3 length: 14
J gene: TRBJ1-5
clone size: NA
CDR3 DNA: TGCGCCAGCAGCCAAGGACAGGGATTTGGGCCCCAGCATTTT
CDR3 protein: CASSQGQGFGPQHF

V gene: TRBV4-3
D gene: NA
CDR3 length: 14
J gene: TRBJ2-1
clone size: few
CDR3 DNA: TGCGCCAGCAGCCGCTGGGGCGGGTACAATGAGCAGTTCTTC
CDR3 protein: CASSRWGGYNEQFF

V gene: TRBV29-1
D gene: NA
CDR3 length: 12
J gene: TRBJ1-5
clone size: few
CDR3 DNA: TGCAGCGTTGAAGTGGAGGGGCAGCCCCAGCATTTT
CDR3 protein: CSVEVEGQPQHF

V gene: TRBV19
D gene: NA
CDR3 length: 16
J gene: TRBJ1-2
clone size: NA
CDR3 DNA: TGTGCCAGTAATTCAGGGGAGGCGAGCTGGAACTATGGCTACACCTTC
CDR3 protein: CASNSGEASWNYGYTF

V gene: TRBV7-2
D gene: NA
CDR3 length: 12
J gene: TRBJ2-5
clone size: NA
CDR3 DNA: TGTGCCAGCAGGGGAACGGGCCTTACCCAGTACTTC
CDR3 protein: CASRGTGLTQYF

V gene: TRBV29-1
D gene: TRBD1
CDR3 length: 16
J gene: TRBJ2-2
clone size: NA
CDR3 DNA: TGCAGCGTTGAAGATCCTTGGACAGGGACCACCGGGGAGCTGTTTTTT
CDR3 protein: CSVEDPWTGTTGELFF

V gene: TRBV2
D gene: NA
CDR3 length: 14
J gene: TRBJ2-3
clone size: NA
CDR3 DNA: TGTGCCAGCAGTCCCGGGACCCACACAGATACGCAGTATTTT
CDR3 protein: CASSPGTHTDTQYF

V gene: TRBV3-1/TRBV3-2
D gene: NA
CDR3 length: 14
J gene: TRBJ1-2
clone size: NA
CDR3 DNA: TGTGCCAGCAGCTCAGGGGACCATACTAGTGGCTACACCTTC
CDR3 protein: CASSSGDHTSGYTF

V gene: TRBV4-3
D gene: TRBD1
CDR3 length: 14
J gene: TRBJ2-7
clone size: NA
CDR3 DNA: TGCGCCAGCAGCCAAGATCGAAGGGGGCTTGAGCAGTACTTC
CDR3 protein: CASSQDRRGLEQYF

V gene: TRBV4-3
D gene: NA
CDR3 length: 17
J gene: TRBJ2-2
clone size: NA
CDR3 DNA: TGCGCCAGCAGCCCATCTTCCGGAGGGCTGGTGGCCGGGGAGCTGTTTTTT
CDR3 protein: CASSPSSGGLVAGELFF

V gene: TRBV10-3
D gene: TRBD1
CDR3 length: 15
J gene: TRBJ1-1
clone size: NA
CDR3 DNA: TGTGCCACCTACTCGACAGGGGATTATAACACTGAAGCTTTCTTT
CDR3 protein: CATYSTGDYNTEAFF

V gene: TRBV4-1
D gene: NA
CDR3 length: 15
J gene: TRBJ2-5
clone size: NA
CDR3 DNA: TGCGCCAGCAGCCAACTACCCGGGGGGCGGGAGACCCAGTACTTC
CDR3 protein: CASSQLPGGRETQYF

V gene: TRBV7-8
D gene: NA
CDR3 length: 12
J gene: TRBJ1-2
clone size: NA
CDR3 DNA: TGTGCCAGCACCCTGGCCCTACGAGGCTACACCTTC
CDR3 protein: CASTLALRGYTF

V gene: TRBV4-3
D gene: NA
CDR3 length: 16
J gene: TRBJ1-3
clone size: NA
CDR3 DNA: TGCGCCAGCAGCCGAGACCGGGCCCTCTCTGGAAACACCATATATTTT
CDR3 protein: CASSRDRALSGNTIYF

V gene: TRBV5-8
D gene: NA
CDR3 length: 15
J gene: TRBJ1-1
clone size: NA
CDR3 DNA: TGTGCCAGCAGCTTGGAGGCGACGAGTCACACTGAAGCTTTCTTT
CDR3 protein: CASSLEATSHTEAFF

V gene: TRBV12-3/TRBV12-4
D gene: NA
CDR3 length: 13
J gene: TRBJ1-4
clone size: NA
CDR3 DNA: TGTGCCAGCAGTTCGAGGGGCGGTGAAAAACTGTTTTTT
CDR3 protein: CASSSRGGEKLFF

V gene: TRBV5-6
D gene: NA
CDR3 length: 16
J gene: TRBJ1-6
clone size: NA
CDR3 DNA: TGTGCCAGCAGCTGGGGCGGGACATTTAATAATTCACCCCTCCACTTT
CDR3 protein: CASSWGGTFNNSPLHF

V gene: TRBV3-1/TRBV3-2
D gene: TRBD1
CDR3 length: 13
J gene: TRBJ1-4
clone size: NA
CDR3 DNA: TGTGCCAGCAGCCAAGGGACAGGGGTAAAACTGTTTTTT
CDR3 protein: CASSQGTGVKLFF

V gene: TRBV4-1
D gene: NA
CDR3 length: 13
J gene: TRBJ1-1
clone size: once
CDR3 DNA: TGCGCCAGCAACCCAACAGGTCTCACTGAAGCTTTCTTT
CDR3 protein: CASNPTGLTEAFF